This T cell receptor beta chain came from a study of blood T cell repertoires in COVID-19 (dated by TCRdb to the early 2020s). Broadly, across the study: The collaborator samples originated in the United States, Italy and Spain and spanned the acute and convalescent phases of COVID-19. A freely available public database, intended as a resource for researchers studying the immune response to SARS-CoV-2, is where the repertoires were released. Where HLA class I and class II types were available, the types were taken from metadata supplied by the sample provider, not from assay-based typing. The sample metadata nearly always contained a de-identified subject ID, COVID-19 status, age in years and sex. The material from the prospective study consisted of cDNA or gDNA derived from T cells, B-cell-depleted T cells, or PBMCs. Samples came from the ongoing ImmuneRACE study (first 160 participants) plus 1,254 subjects from 6 global collaborators. Subjects who had been exposed to COVID-19, were actively infected with it, or had recovered from it provided the deeply sampled blood TCRbeta repertoires that made up the dataset.

The germline V and J ends show losses of 6 bases and 3 bases respectively, and no gene match explains 9 bases of the junction. The CDR3, from cysteine to phenylalanine, totals 15 residues. The sequence is cut down to CDR3 DNA, 45 bases in frame from base 1. The germline V gene specifies MNHEY as CDR1 and SVGAGI as CDR2. One collaborating source in Seattle enrolled patients while the patients were actively infected and followed the patients over time throughout the course of disease. Each collaborating institution followed its own protocols to collect whole blood in K2EDTA tubes. For TCRbeta analysis, collaborators shipped samples in one of three forms: frozen whole blood, isolated PBMCs, or DNA extracted from either of those sample types. Broader findings and caveats from the paper: Clinical and demographic metadata were provided uncurated, with the amount varying by source and participant.

This clone was detected once. Its antigen specificity is not known. No base quality information exists; no much larger clone differs at one position. TCRbeta CDR3 regions were amplified from genomic DNA using the immunoSEQ Assay, a bias-controlled multiplex PCR. The paper's processing steps were these. Within the assay, amplification of reference gene primers was used to estimate how many nucleated cells each sample contained. To quantify the absolute abundance of each unique TCRbeta CDR3 rearrangement, sequence reads were collapsed and filtered. For each sample, productive Simpson clonality was calculated by taking the square root of Simpson's diversity index across productive rearrangements. The source is immuneACCESS, and TCRdb retained only in-frame sequences with V and J called. Part of the clones is not carried over; for the studies checked, unresolved V genes explain less than half of this, and the remainder is unexplained. Clonal size and the V and J genes are those of that table, whereas D and trimming came from the DNA. The sample records 65,000 or so clones, roughly 84% of which are singletons. Clones ranked in the top ten supply 10% of the sample.

The sequencing sample was made of peripheral blood. The clonotype comes from a man aged 25-45 years with COVID-19, enrolled during active disease. Rearrangement joined TRBV6-5 to TRBJ1-1; the central 8 bases match TRBD1. The CDR3 amino acid sequence is: CASSGQGAGDTEAFF. The DNA reads TGTGCCAGCAGCGGCCAGGGGGCGGGCGACACTGAAGCTTTCTTT.